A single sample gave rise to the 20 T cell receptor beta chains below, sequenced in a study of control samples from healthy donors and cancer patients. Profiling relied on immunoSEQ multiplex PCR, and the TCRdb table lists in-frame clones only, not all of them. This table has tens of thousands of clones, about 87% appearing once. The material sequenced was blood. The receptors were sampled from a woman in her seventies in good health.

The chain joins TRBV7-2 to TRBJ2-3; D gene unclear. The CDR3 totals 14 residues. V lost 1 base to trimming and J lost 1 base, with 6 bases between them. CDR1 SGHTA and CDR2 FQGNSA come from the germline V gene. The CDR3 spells CASSLVSGTDTQYF. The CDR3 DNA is TGTGCCAGCAGCTTAGTGTCAGGCACAGATACGCAGTATTTT.

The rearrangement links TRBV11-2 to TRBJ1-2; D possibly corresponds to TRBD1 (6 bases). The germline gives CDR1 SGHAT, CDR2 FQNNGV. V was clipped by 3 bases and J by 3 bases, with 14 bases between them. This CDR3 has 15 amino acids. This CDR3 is CASSFRGRGDYGYTF. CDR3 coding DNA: TGTGCCAGCAGCTTTCGTGGCAGGGGCGACTATGGCTACACCTTC.

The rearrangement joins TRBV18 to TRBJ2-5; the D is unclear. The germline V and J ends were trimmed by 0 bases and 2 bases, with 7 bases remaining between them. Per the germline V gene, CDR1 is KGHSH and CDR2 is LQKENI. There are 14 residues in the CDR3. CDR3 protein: CASSPPQSQETQYF. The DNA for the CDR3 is TGTGCCAGCTCACCACCTCAGTCTCAAGAGACCCAGTACTTC.

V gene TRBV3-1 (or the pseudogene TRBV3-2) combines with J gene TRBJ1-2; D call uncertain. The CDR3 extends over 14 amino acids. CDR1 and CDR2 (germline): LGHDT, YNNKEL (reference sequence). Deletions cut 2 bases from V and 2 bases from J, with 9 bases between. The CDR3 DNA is TGTGCCAGCAGCCAAACACCAGGAAACTATGGCTACACCTTC. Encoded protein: CASSQTPGNYGYTF.

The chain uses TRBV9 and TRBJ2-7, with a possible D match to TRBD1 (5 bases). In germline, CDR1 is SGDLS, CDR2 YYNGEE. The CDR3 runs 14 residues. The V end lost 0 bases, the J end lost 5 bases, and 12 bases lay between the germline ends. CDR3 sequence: CASSVARASNEQYF. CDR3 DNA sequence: TGTGCCAGCAGCGTAGCCAGGGCGTCCAACGAGCAGTACTTC.

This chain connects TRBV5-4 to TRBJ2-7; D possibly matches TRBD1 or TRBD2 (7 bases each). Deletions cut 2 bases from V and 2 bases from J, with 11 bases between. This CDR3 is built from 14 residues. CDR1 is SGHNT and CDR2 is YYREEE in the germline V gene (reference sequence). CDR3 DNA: TGTGCCAGCAGCTTAGCAGGGGGGGCCTACGAGCAGTACTTC. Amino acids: CASSLAGGAYEQYF.

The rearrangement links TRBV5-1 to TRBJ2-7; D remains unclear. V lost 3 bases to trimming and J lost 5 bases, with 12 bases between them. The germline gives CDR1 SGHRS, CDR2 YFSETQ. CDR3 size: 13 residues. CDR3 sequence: CASSYDNRDEQYF. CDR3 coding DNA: TGCGCCAGCAGCTACGACAACCGAGACGAGCAGTACTTC.

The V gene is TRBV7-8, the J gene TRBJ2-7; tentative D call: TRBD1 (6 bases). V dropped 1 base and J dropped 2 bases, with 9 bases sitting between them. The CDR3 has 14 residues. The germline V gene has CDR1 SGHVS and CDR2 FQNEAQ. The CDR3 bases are TGTGCCAGCAGCTTAGGACAGGCACCCTACGAGCAGTACTTC. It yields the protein CASSLGQAPYEQYF.

CDR3: CASSLGLAEETQYF. The CDR3 coding sequence is TGTGCCAGTAGTCTAGGACTAGCGGAAGAGACCCAGTACTTC. V is TRBV19 and J is TRBJ2-5, with 10 bases matching TRBD2. The CDR3 consists of 14 residues. With V trimmed by 5 bases and J by 3 bases, 3 bases remained unmatched. Germline V gene data show CDR1 as LNHDA and CDR2 as SQIVND (reference sequence).

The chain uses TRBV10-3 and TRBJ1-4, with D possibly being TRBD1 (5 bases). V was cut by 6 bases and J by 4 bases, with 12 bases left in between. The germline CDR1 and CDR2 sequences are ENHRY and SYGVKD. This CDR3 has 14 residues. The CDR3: CAISPGPINEKLFF. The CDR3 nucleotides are TGTGCCATCAGCCCGGGACCGATTAATGAAAAACTGTTTTTT.

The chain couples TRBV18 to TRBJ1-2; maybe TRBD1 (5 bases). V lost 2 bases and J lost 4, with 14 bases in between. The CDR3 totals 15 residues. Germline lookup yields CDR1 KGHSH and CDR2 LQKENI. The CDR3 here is CASSPAGGTVYGYTF. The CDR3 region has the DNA TGTGCCAGCTCACCAGCCGGGGGAACCGTCTATGGCTACACCTTC.

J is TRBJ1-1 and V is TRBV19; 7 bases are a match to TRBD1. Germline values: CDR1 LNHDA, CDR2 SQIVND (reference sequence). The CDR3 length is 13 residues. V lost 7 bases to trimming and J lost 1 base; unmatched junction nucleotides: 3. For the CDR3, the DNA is TGTGCCAGTATCAACAGGGGGAACACTGAAGCTTTCTTT. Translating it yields CASINRGNTEAFF.

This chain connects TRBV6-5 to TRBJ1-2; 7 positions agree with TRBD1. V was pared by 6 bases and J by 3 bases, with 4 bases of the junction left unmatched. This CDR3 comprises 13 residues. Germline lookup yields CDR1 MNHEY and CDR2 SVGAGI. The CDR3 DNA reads TGTGCCAGCAGGGCAGGGGGAGACTATGGCTACACCTTC. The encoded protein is CASRAGGDYGYTF.

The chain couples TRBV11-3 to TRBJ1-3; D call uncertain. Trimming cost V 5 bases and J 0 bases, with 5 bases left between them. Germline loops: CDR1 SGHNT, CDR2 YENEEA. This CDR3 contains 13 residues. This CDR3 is CASSPSSGNTIYF. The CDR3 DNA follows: TGTGCCAGCAGCCCCTCCTCTGGAAACACCATATATTTT.

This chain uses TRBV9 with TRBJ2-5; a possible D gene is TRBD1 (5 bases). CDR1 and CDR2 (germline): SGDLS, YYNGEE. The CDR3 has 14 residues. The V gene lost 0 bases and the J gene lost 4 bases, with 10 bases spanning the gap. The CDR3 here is CASSVGVGVETQYF. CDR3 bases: TGTGCCAGCAGCGTAGGGGTAGGGGTAGAGACCCAGTACTTC.

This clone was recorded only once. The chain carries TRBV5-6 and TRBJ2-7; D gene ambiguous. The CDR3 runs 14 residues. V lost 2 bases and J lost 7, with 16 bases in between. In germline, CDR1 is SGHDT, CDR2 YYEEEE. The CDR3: CASSFSSSSDEQYF. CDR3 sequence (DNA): TGTGCCAGCAGCTTCAGCTCCTCATCAGATGAGCAGTACTTC.

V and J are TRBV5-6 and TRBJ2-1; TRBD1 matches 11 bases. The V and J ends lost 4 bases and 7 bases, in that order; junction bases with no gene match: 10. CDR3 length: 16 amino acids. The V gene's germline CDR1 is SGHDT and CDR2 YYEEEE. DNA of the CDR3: TGTGCCAGCAGCCTCCTGGGACAGGGGGATTCAAATGAGCAGTTCTTC. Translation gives CASSLLGQGDSNEQFF.

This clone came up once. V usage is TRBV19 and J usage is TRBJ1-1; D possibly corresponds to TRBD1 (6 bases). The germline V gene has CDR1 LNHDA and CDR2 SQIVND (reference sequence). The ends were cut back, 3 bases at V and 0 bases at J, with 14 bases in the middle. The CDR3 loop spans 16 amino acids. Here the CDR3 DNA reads TGTGCCAGTAGTATCCCCTTGACAGGTTTGAACACTGAAGCTTTCTTT. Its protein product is CASSIPLTGLNTEAFF.

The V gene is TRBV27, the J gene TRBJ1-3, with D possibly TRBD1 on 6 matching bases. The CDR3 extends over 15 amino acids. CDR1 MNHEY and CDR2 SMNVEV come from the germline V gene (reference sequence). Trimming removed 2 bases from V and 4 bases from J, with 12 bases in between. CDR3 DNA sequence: TGTGCCAGCAGTTTAAACAGGGTATCCGGAAACACCATATATTTT. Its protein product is CASSLNRVSGNTIYF.

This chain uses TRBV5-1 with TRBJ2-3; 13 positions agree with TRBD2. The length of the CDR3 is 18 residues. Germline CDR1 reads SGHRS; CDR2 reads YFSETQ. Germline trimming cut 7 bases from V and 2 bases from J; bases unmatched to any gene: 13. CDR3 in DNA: TGCGCCAGCCGTCCCGGGACTAGCGGGATTCTCTCCACAGATACGCAGTATTTT. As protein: CASRPGTSGILSTDTQYF.